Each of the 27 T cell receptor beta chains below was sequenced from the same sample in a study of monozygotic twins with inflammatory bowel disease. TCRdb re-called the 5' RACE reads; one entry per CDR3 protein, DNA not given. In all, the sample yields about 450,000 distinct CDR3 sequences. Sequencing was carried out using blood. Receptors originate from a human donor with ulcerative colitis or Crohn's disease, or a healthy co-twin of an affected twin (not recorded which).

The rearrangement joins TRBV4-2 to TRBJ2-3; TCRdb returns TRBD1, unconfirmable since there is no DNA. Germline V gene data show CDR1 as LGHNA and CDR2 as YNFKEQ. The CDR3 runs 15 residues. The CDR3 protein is CASSQDQGAGDTQYF.

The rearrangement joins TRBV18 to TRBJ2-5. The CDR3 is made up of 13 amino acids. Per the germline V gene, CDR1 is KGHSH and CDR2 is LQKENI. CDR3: CASSPTRGETQYF.

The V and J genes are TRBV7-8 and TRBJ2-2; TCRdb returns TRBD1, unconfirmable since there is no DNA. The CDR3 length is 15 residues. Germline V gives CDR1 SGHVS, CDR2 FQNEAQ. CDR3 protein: CASSLAAGHTGELFF.

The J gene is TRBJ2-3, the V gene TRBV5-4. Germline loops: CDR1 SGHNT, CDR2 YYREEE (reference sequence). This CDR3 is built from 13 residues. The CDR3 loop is CASSLTSSDTQYF.

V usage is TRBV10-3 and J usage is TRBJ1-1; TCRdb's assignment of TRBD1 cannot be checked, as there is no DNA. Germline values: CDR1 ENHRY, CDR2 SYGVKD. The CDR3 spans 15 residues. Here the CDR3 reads CAISESILGAYEAFF.

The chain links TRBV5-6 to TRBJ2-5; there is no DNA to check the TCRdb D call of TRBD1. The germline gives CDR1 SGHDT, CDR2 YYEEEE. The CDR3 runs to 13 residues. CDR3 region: CASSLTAGETQYF.

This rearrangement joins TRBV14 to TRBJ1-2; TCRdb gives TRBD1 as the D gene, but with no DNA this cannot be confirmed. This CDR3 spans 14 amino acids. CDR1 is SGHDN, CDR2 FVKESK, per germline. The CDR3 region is CASRPTGLNYGYTF.

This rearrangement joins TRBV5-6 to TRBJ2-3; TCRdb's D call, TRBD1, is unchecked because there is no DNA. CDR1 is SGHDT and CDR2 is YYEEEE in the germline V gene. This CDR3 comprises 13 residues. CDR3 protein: CASSLMDPGTQYF.

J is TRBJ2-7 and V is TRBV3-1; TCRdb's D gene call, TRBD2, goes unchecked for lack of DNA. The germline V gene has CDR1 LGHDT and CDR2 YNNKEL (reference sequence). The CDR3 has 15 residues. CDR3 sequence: CASSQGLALSYEQYF.

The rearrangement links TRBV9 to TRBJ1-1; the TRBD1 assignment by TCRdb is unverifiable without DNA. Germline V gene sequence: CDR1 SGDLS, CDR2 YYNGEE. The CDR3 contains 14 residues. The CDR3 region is CASSVGPGATEAFF.

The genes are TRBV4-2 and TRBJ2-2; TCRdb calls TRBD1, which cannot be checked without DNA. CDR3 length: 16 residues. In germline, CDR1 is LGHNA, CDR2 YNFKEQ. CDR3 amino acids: CSSSQGGTGYTGELFF.

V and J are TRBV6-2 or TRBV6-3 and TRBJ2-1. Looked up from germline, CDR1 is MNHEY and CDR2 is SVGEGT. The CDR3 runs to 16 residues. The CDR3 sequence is CASSYTFSSPYNEQFF.

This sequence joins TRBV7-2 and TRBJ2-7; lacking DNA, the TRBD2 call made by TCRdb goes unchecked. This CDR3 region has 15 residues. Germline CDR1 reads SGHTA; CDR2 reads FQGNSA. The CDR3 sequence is CASSLVSSGIYEQYF.

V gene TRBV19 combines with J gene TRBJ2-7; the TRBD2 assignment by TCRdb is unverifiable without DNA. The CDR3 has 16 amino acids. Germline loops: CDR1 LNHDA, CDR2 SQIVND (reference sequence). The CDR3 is CASSIGWGEISYEQYF.

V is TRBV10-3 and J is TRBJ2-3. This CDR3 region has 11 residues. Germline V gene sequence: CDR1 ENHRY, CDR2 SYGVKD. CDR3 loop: CATAVADTQYF.

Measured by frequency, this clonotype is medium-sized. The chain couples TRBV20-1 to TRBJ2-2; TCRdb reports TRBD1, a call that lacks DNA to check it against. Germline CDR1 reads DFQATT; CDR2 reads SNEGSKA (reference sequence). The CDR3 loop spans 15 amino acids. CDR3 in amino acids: CSARDTGTDTGELFF.

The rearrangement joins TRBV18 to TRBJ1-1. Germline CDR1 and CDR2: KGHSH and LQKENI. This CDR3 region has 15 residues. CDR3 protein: CASSPTNSMNTEAFF.

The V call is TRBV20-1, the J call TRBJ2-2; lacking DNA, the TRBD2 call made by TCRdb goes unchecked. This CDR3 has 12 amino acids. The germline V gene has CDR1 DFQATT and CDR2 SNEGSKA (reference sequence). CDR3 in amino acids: CSARAGTGELFF.

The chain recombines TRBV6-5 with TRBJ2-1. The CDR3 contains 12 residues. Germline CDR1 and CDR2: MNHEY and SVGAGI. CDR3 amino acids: CASSDSTRGQFF.

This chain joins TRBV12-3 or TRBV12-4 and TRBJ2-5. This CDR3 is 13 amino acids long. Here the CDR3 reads CASTLGRQETQYF.

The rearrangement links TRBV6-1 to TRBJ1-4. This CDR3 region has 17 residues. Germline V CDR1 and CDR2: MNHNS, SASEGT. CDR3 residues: CASSDQLGWGSNEKLFF.

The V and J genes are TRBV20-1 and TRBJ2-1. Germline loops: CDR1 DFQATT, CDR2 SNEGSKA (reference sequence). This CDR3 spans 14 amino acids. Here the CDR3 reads CSARRGSSYNEQFF.

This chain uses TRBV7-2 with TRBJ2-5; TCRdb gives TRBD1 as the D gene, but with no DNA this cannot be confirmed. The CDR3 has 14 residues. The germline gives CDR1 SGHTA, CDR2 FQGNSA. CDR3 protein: CASTPDRVEETQYF.

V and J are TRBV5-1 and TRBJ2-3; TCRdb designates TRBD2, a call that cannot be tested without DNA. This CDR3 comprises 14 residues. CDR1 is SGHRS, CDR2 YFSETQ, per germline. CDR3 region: CASSQPTGVDTQYF.

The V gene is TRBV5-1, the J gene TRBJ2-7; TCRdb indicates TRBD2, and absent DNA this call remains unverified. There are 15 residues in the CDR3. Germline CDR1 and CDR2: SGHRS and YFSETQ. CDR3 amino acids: CASRVEEGYTYEQYF.

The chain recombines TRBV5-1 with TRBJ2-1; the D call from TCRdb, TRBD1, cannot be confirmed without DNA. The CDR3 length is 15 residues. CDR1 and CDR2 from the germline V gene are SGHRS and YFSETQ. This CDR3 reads CASSLGDRDYNEQFF.

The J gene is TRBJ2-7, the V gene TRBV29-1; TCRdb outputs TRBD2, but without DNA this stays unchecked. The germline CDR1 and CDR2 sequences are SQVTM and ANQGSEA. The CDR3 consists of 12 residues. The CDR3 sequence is CSARSLSYEQYF.